The text below deals with one T cell receptor (beta chain). The record originates from a study of blood T cell repertoires in COVID-19. On the study more broadly: Some COVID-19 samples were acute and others convalescent; all came from the United States, Italy and Spain. T cells, B-cell-depleted T cells, or PBMCs supplied cDNA or gDNA.

Trimming at V came to 6 bases and at J to 3 bases, leaving 8 bases not matched to a gene. Germline V gene lookup returns CDR1 SGDLS and CDR2 YYNGEE. The CDR3 covers 16 residues. Original processing methods: How many nucleated cells were present was estimated from reference gene primer amplification. Method: immunoSEQ multiplex PCR; TCRdb's copy keeps in-frame clones and lacks some. V and J calls and clone size follow that table, whereas D and trimming were derived from the DNA. The table has 40,000 to 50,000 clones, approximately 86% seen once. The chain joins TRBV9 to TRBJ2-1, with TRBD2 matching over 11 bases. The sequence came from a woman at least 80 years old with acute or convalescent COVID-19. The specimen sequenced was peripheral blood. Here the CDR3 reads CASTKTSGDFYNEQFF. CDR3 coding DNA: TGTGCCAGCACCAAGACTAGCGGGGACTTCTACAATGAGCAGTTCTTC.